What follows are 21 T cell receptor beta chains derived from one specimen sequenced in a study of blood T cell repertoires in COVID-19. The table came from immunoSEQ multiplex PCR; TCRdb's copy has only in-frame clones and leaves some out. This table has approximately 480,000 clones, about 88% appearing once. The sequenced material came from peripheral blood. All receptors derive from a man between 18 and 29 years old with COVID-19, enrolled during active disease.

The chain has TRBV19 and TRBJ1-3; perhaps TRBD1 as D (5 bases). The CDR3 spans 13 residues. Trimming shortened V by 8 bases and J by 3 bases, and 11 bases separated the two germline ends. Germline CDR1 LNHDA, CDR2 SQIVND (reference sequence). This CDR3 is CASWGEGGNTIYF. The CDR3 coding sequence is TGTGCCAGTTGGGGGGAAGGTGGAAACACCATATATTTT.

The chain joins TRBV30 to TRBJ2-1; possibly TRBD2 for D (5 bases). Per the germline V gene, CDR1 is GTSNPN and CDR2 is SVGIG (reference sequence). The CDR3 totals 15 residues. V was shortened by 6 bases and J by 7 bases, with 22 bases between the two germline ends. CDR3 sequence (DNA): TGTGCCTGCCCCGGGGAAGCCGGCTTGGAAAATGAGCAGTTCTTC. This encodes CACPGEAGLENEQFF.

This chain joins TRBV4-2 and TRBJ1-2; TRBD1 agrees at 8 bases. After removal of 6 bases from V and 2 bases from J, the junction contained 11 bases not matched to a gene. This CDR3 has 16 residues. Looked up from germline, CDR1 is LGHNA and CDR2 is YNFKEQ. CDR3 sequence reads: CASRYNTGTGNYGYTF. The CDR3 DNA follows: TGTGCCAGCAGATACAATACCGGGACAGGAAACTATGGCTACACCTTC.

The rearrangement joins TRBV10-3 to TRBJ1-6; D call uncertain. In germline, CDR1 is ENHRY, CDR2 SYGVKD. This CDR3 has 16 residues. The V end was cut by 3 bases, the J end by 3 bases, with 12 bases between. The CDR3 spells CAISEVNYFYNSPLHF. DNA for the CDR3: TGTGCCATCAGTGAAGTAAATTACTTCTATAATTCACCCCTCCACTTT.

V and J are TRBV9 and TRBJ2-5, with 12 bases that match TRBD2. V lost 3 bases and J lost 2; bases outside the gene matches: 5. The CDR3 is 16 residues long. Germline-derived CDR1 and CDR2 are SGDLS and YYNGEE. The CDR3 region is CASSASLAGGQETQYF. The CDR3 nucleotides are TGTGCCAGCAGCGCCTCACTAGCGGGGGGTCAAGAGACCCAGTACTTC.

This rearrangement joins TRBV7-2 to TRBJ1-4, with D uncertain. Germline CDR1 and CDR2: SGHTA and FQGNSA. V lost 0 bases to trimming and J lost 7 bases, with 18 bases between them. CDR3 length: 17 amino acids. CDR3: CASSLALAPLRGEKLFF. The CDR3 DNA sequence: TGTGCCAGCAGCTTAGCGCTGGCGCCACTCAGAGGTGAAAAACTGTTTTTT. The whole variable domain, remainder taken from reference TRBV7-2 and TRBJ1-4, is GAGVSQSPSNKVTEKGKDVELRCDPISGHTALYWYRQSLGQGLEFLIYFQGNSAPDKSGLPSDRFSAERTGGSVSTLTIQRTQQEDSAVYLCASSLALAPLRGEKLFFGSGTQLSVL.

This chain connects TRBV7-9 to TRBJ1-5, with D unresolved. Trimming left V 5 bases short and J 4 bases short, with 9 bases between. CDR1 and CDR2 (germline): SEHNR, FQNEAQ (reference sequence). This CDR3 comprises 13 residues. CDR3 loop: CASSGGWNQPQHF. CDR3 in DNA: TGTGCCAGCAGCGGAGGATGGAATCAGCCCCAGCATTTT. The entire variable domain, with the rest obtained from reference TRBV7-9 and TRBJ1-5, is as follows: DTGVSQNPRHKITKRGQNVTFRCDPISEHNRLYWYRQTLGQGPEFLTYFQNEAQLEKSRLLSDRFSAERPKGSFSTLEIQRTEQGDSAMYLCASSGGWNQPQHFGDGTRLSIL.

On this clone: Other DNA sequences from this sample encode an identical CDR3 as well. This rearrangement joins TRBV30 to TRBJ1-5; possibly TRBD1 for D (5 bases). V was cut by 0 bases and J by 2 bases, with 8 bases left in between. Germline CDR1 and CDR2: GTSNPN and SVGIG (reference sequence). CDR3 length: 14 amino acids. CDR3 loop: CAWSVQGGNQPQHF. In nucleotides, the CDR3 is TGTGCCTGGAGTGTACAAGGGGGCAATCAGCCCCAGCATTTT.

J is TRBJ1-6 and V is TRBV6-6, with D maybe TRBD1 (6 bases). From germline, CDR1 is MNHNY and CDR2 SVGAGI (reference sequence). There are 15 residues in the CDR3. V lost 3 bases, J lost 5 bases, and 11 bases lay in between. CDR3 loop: CASSYMGQDNSPLHF. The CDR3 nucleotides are TGTGCCAGCAGTTATATGGGACAAGATAATTCACCCCTCCACTTT.

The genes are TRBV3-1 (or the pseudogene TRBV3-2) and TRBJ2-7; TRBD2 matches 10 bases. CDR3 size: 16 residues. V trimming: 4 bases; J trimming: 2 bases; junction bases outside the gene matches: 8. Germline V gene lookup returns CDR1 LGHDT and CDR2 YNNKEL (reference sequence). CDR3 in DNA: TGTGCCAGCAGCCGAGCCGGGACTAGCGTTACCTACGAGCAGTACTTC. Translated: CASSRAGTSVTYEQYF.

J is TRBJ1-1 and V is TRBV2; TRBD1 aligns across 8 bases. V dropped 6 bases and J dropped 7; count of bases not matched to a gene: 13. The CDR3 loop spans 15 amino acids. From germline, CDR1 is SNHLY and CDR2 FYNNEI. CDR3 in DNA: TGTGCCAGCAGACCACCGGGACAGGTGGTTGGTGAAGCTTTCTTT. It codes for CASRPPGQVVGEAFF.

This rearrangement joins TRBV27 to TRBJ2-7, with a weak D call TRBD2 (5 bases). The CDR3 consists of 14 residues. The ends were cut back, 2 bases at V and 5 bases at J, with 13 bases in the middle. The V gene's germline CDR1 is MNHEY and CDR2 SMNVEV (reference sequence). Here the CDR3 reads CASSLRGSQNEQYF. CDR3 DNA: TGTGCCAGCAGTTTACGAGGGTCGCAAAACGAGCAGTACTTC.

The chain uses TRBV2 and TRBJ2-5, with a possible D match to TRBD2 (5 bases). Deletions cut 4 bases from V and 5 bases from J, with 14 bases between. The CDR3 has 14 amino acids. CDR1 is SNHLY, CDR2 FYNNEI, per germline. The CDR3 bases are TGTGCCAGCAGTGGGTCGGCCGGCGGGGAGACCCAGTACTTC. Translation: CASSGSAGGETQYF.

CDR3 region: CASSMEQFKFTQYF. The DNA of the CDR3 is TGTGCCAGTAGTATGGAACAGTTCAAATTTACGCAGTATTTT. This sequence joins TRBV19 and TRBJ2-3; the D is unclear. CDR3 length: 14 residues. V lost 3 bases and J lost 8, with 15 bases in between. Germline V gene lookup returns CDR1 LNHDA and CDR2 SQIVND (reference sequence).

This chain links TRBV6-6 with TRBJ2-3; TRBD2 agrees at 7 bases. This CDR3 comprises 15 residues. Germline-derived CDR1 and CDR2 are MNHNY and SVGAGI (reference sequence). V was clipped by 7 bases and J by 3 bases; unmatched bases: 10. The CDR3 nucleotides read TGTGCCAGCAACAAGGGGCTAGCGGAAACAGATACGCAGTATTTT. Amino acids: CASNKGLAETDTQYF.

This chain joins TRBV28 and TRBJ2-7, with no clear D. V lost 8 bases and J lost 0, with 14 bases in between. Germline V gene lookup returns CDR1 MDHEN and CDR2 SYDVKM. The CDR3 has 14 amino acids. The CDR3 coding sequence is TGTGCCAGCCACGGTCGCAAGAACTCCTACGAGCAGTACTTC. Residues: CASHGRKNSYEQYF.

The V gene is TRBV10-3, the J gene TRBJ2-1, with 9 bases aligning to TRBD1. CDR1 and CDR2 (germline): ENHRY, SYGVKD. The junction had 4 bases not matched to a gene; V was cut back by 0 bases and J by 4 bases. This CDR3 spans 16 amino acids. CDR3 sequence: CAISESVGQGYNEQFF. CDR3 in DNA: TGTGCCATCAGTGAGTCTGTAGGACAGGGGTACAATGAGCAGTTCTTC.

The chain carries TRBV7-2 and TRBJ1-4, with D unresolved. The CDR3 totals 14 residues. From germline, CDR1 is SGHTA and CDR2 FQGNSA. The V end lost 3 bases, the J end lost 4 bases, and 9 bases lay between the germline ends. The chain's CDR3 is CASSLDSFNEKLFF. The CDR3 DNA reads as TGTGCCAGCAGCTTGGACTCATTTAATGAAAAACTGTTTTTT. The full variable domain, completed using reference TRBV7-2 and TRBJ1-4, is GAGVSQSPSNKVTEKGKDVELRCDPISGHTALYWYRQSLGQGLEFLIYFQGNSAPDKSGLPSDRFSAERTGGSVSTLTIQRTQQEDSAVYLCASSLDSFNEKLFFGSGTQLSVL.

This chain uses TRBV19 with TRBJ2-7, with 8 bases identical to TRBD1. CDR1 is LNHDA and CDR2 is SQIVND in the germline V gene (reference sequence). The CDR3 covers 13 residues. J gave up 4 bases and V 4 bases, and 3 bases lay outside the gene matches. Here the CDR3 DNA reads TGTGCCAGTAGTAGAAGGACAGGGTACGAGCAGTACTTC. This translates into CASSRRTGYEQYF.

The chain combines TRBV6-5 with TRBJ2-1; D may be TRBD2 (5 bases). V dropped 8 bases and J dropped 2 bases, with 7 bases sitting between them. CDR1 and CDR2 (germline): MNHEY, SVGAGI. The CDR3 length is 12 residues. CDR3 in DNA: TGTGCCAGCTCGACTACCTACAATGAGCAGTTCTTC. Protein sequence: CASSTTYNEQFF.

The CDR3 reads CASSSLDRSNNQPQHF. CDR3 in DNA: TGTGCCAGCAGCTCCCTCGACAGGAGCAACAATCAGCCCCAGCATTTT. The chain couples TRBV5-4 to TRBJ1-5; D is perhaps TRBD1 (6 bases). Trimming removed 3 bases from V and 3 bases from J, with 16 bases in between. CDR1 and CDR2 from the germline V gene are SGHNT and YYREEE (reference sequence). The CDR3 is 16 amino acids. Supplemented by reference TRBV5-4 and TRBJ1-5, the full variable domain reads ETGVTQSPTHLIKTRGQQVTLRCSSQSGHNTVSWYQQALGQGPQFIFQYYREEENGRGNFPPRFSGLQFPNYSSELNVNALELDDSALYLCASSSLDRSNNQPQHFGDGTRLSIL.